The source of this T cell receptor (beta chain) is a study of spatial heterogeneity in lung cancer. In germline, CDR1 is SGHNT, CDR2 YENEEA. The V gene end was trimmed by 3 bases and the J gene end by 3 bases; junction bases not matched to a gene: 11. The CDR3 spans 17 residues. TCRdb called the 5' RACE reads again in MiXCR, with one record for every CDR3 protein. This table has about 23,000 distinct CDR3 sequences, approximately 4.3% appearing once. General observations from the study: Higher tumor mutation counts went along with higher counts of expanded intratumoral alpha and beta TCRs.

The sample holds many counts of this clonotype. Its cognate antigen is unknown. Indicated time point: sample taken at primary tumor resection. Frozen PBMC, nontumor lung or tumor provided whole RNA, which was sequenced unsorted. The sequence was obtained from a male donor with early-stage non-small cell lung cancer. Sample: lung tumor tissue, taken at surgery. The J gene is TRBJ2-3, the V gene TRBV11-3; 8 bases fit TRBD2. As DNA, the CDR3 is TGTGCCAGCAGCTTGCGCAGCGGGAGCCGCGGGACAGATACGCAGTATTTT. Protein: CASSLRSGSRGTDTQYF.